This T cell receptor beta chain was identified during a study of glioma-infiltrating T cells. This clonotype was recorded at least ten times. The iRepertoire nested amplicon-rescue multiplex PCR amplified TCR alpha and beta CDR3s from RNA. TCRdb processed the multiplex PCR reads anew with MiXCR; each CDR3 protein has one entry. The sample shows under 150,000 distinct CDR3 sequences, around 25% of them seen only once. There are 13 residues in the CDR3. The V gene lost 6 bases and the J gene lost 2 bases, with 9 bases spanning the gap. The germline gives CDR1 SGHTA, CDR2 FQGTGA. The TCR originated in a human donor with low-grade glioma or glioblastoma, undergoing nonglioma brain surgery, or in good health (not recorded which). Sequences were obtained from glioma tissue, nonneoplastic brain tissue, or PBMCs (not recorded which). The gene calls are TRBV7-3 and TRBJ2-3; no definite D call. CDR3 nucleotide sequence: TGTGCCAGCAGTCAGACTCCCACAGATACGCAGTATTTT. Its protein is CASSQTPTDTQYF.